This T cell receptor (beta chain) is drawn from a study of blood T cells in healthy people across ages. Overall study findings and caveats: Investigators treated diversity estimates from one million T cells as underestimates.

Healthy individuals of Caucasian origin from Russia, aged 6 to 90, served as donors. Total RNA, at least 5 micrograms per sample, was extracted from PBMCs. This CDR3 region has 15 residues. Germline CDR1 reads MNHNS; CDR2 reads SASEGT. The V gene lost 1 base and the J gene lost 5 bases, with 14 bases spanning the gap. It was with a sample-barcoded 5' primer and a J-beta primer mix that a second PCR of roughly 7 to 12 cycles was run. Each CDR3 protein is one row after TCRdb ran MiXCR on the 5' RACE reads. The sample holds under 2 million distinct CDR3 sequences, about 35% seen once. This clonotype was seen only a few times. Its antigen is not known.

The sequencing sample was made of blood. The rearrangement joins TRBV6-1 to TRBJ1-2; no reliable D call. This receptor was taken from a woman aged 25 to 39 in good health. The CDR3, as DNA: TGTGCCAGCAGTGAAGTGGCCAGTGAACCATATGGCTACACCTTC. It encodes CASSEVASEPYGYTF.